This T cell receptor (beta chain) was recovered during a study of cytomegalovirus exposure and HLA in healthy donors. On the study more broadly: Of all 400 or so donors who were genotyped, roughly 81% belonged to the Caucasian-associated ancestry cluster.

Regarding this clone: Antigen: not known.

60 Vbeta and 13 Jbeta primers were used in PCR. Sequencing was performed with immunoSEQ multiplex PCR; in TCRdb, only in-frame clones are kept and a portion is missing. The sample lists about 110,000 clones; roughly 70% were seen once. Nominally healthy donors were sampled, though unrecorded immune exposures were likely. Findings and caveats of the study: Researchers reported that a few CMV-associated chains were confirmed in vitro as CMV antigen-specific. Earlier analysis yielded a pattern in which most TCR beta V segments were productive about 87% or about 30% of the time.

The V gene's germline CDR1 is SEHNR and CDR2 FQNEAQ (reference sequence). The CDR3 runs 13 residues. V lost 7 bases and J lost 2, with 12 bases in between. The TCR was taken from a woman in her thirties or forties in good health and CMV-seropositive. The sequenced material came from PBMCs. The chain carries TRBV7-9 and TRBJ2-7, with D possibly matching TRBD1 (6 bases). CDR3 coding DNA: TGTGCCAGCAAGGGACAAATGCCCTACGAGCAGTACTTC. This gives the protein CASKGQMPYEQYF.